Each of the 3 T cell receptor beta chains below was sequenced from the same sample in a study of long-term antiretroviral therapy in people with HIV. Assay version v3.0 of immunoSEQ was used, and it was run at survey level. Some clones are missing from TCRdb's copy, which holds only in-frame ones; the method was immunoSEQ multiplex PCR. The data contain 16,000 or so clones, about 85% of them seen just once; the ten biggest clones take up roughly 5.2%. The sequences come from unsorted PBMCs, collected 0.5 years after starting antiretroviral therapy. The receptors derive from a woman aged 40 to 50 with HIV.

CDR3 region: CASSPYSGQFYEQYF. CDR3 coding DNA: TGTGCCAGCAGTCCCTACTCCGGACAGTTCTACGAGCAGTACTTC. The chain joins TRBV6-1 to TRBJ2-7; perhaps TRBD1 as D (6 bases). Germline V gene data show CDR1 as MNHNS and CDR2 as SASEGT. The CDR3 is 15 residues long. Trimming shortened V by 5 bases and J by 3 bases, and 17 bases separated the two germline ends.

CDR3 DNA sequence: TGTGCCAGTACCAAGGGACTAGCGGGACTCAATGAGCAGTTCTTC. It translates to CASTKGLAGLNEQFF. V gene TRBV19 combines with J gene TRBJ2-1; 13 positions match TRBD2. Germline CDR1 LNHDA, CDR2 SQIVND (reference sequence). The J segment lost 6 bases and the V segment lost 7 bases, leaving 6 bases of the junction unmatched. This CDR3 is built from 15 residues.

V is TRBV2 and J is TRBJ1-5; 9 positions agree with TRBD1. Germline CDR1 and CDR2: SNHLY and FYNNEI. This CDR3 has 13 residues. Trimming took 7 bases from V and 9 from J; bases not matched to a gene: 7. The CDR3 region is CASNRDRDRPQHF. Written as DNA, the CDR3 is TGTGCCAGCAACCGGGACAGGGACCGGCCCCAGCATTTT.